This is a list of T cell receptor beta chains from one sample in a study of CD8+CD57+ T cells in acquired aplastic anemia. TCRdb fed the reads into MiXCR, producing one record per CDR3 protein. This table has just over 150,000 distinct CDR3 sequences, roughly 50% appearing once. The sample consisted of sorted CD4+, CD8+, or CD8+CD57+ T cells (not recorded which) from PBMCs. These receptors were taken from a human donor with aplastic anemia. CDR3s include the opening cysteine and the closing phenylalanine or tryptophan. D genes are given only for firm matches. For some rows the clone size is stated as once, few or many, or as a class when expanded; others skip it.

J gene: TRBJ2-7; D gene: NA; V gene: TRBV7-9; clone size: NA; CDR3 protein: CASSNSGYEQYF; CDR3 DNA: TGTGCCAGCAGCAATAGCGGCTACGAGCAGTACTTC
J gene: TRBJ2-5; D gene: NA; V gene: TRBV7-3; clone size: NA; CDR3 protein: CASSLETGGETQYF; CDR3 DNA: TGTGCCAGCAGCTTAGAGACTGGAGGGGAGACCCAGTACTTC
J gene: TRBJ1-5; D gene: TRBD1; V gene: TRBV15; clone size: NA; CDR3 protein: CATSRGQSNQPQHF; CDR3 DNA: TGTGCCACCAGCAGGGGACAGAGCAATCAGCCCCAGCATTTT
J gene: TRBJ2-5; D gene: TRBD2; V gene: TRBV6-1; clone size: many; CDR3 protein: CASSERGAGAGETQYF; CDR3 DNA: TGTGCCAGCAGTGAACGGGGAGCGGGGGCGGGAGAGACCCAGTACTTC
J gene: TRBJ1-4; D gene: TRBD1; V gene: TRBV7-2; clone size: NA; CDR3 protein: CASSSGQGEEKLFF; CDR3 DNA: TGTGCCAGCAGCTCAGGACAGGGTGAGGAAAAACTGTTTTTT
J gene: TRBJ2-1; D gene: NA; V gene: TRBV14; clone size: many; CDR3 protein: CASSQVGSGWGYEQFF; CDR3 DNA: TGTGCCAGCAGCCAAGTGGGTAGCGGCTGGGGGTATGAGCAGTTCTTC
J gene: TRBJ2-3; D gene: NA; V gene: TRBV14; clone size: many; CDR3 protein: CASSWKGGFSTDTQYF; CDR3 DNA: TGTGCCAGCTCCTGGAAAGGAGGTTTTAGCACAGATACGCAGTATTTT
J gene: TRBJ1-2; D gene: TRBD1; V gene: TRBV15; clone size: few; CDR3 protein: CATSRDRGGYYGYTF; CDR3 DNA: TGTGCCACCAGCAGAGATCGAGGGGGCTACTATGGCTACACCTTC
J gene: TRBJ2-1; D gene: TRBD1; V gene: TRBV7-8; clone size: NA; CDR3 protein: CASSSQTGAVQFF; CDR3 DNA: TGTGCCAGCAGCTCGCAGACAGGGGCCGTACAGTTCTTC
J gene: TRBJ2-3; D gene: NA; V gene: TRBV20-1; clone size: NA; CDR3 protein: CSASQLGNPEDTQYF; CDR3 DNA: TGCAGTGCTAGTCAGCTGGGTAATCCAGAAGATACGCAGTATTTT